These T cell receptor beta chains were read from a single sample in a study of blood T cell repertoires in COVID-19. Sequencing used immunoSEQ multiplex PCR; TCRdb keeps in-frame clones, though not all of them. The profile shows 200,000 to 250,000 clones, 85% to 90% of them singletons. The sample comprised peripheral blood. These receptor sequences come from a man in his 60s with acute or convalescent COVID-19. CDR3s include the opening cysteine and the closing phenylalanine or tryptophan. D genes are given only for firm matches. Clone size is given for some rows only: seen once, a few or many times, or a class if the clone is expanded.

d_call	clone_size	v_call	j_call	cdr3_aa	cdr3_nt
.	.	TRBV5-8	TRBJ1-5	CASSRGRVVGNQPQHF	TGTGCCAGCAGCCGAGGCAGGGTTGTTGGCAATCAGCCCCAGCATTTT
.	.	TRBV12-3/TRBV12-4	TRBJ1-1	CASSLLGDTEAFF	TGTGCCAGCAGTCTTCTAGGAGACACTGAAGCTTTCTTT
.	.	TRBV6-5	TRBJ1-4	CASSPGATNEKLFF	TGTGCCAGCAGCCCGGGAGCAACTAATGAAAAACTGTTTTTT
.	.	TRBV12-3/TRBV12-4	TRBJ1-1	CASSFAGNTEAFF	TGTGCCAGCAGTTTTGCAGGGAACACTGAAGCTTTCTTT
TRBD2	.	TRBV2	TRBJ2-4	CASSDRLLAVAKNIQYF	TGTGCCAGCAGTGACCGTTTGCTAGCGGTAGCCAAAAACATTCAGTACTTC
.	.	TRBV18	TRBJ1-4	CASSPPNNLGEKLFF	TGTGCCAGCTCACCACCTAACAACTTGGGCGAAAAACTGTTTTTT
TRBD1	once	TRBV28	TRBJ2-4	CASSFYSLGQGNPLAKNIQYF	TGTGCCAGCAGTTTCTATAGTTTGGGACAGGGTAACCCTCTAGCCAAAAACATTCAGTACTTC
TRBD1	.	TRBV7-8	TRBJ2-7	CASSSRQGSYEQYF	TGTGCCAGCAGCTCACGACAGGGTTCCTACGAGCAGTACTTC
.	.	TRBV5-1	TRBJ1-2	CASSLEAGPSYGYTF	TGCGCCAGCAGCTTGGAGGCTGGGCCATCCTATGGCTACACCTTC
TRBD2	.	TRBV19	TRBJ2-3	CAISRGGGTDTQYF	TGTGCCATTAGCCGGGGGGGCGGCACAGATACGCAGTATTTT